This T cell receptor beta chain came from a study of blood T cell repertoires in COVID-19. The participants were between about 18 and 90 years old and came from 24 US areas. V lost 4 bases and J lost 6; bases outside the gene matches: 11. The CDR3 spans 15 residues. CDR1 is GTSNPN, CDR2 SVGIG, per germline (reference sequence). Authors' processing steps: Amplifying reference gene primers gave estimates of nucleated cell counts. Assay: immunoSEQ multiplex PCR; the TCRdb copy retains only in-frame clones and omits some. V and J calls and clone size follow that table, whereas D and trimming were derived from the DNA. Of 350,000 to 400,000 clones in the sample, under 90% were seen once.

This chain connects TRBV30 to TRBJ2-2, with 7 bases fitting TRBD2. The sequence derives from a young woman who had recovered from COVID-19. Sequencing was done on a sample of PBMCs or T cells enriched from blood (not recorded which). CDR3 loop: CAWTSGRRTAGELFF. The DNA for the CDR3 is TGTGCCTGGACTAGCGGTCGGAGGACGGCCGGGGAGCTGTTTTTT.